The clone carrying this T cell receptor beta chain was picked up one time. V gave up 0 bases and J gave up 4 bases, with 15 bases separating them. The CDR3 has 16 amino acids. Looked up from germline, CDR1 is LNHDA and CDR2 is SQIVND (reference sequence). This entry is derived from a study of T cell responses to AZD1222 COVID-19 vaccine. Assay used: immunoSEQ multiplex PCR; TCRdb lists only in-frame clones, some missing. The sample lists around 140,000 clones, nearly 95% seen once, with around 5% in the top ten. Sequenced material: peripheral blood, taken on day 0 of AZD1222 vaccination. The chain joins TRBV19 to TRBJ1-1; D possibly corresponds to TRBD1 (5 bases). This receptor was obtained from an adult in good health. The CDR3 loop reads CASSIDLMIRGTEAFF. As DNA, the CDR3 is TGTGCCAGTAGTATAGATCTCATGATAAGGGGCACTGAAGCTTTCTTT.